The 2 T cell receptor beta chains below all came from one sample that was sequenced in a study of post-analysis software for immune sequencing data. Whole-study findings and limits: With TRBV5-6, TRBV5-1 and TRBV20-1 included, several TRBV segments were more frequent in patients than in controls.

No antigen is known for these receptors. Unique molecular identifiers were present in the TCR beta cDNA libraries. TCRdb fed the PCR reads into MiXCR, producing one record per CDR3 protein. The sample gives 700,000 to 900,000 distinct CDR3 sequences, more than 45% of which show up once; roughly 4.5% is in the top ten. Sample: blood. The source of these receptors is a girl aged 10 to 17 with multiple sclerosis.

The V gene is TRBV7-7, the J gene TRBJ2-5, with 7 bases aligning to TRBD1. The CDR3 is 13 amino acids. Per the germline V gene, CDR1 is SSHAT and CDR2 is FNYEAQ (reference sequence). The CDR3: CACSADREETQYF. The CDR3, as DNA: TGTGCTTGCAGCGCTGACAGGGAAGAGACCCAGTACTTC.

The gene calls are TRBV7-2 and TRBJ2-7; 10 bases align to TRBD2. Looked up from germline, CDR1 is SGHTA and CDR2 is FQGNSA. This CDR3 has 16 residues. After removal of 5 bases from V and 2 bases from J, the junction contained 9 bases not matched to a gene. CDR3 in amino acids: CASSPQSGRDTYEQYF. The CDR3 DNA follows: TGTGCCAGCAGCCCGCAGAGCGGGAGGGACACCTACGAGCAGTACTTC.